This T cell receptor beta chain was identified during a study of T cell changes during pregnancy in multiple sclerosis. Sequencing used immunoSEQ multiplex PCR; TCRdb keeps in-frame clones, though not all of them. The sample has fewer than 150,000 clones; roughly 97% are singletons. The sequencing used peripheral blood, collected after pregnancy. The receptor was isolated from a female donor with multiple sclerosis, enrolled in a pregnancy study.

The DNA of the CDR3 is TGTGCCAGCGCCCTCGGGGAGACCCAGTACTTC. Protein: CASALGETQYF. The gene calls are TRBV27 and TRBJ2-5, with D uncertain. The CDR3 loop spans 11 amino acids. V was clipped by 8 bases and J by 5 bases, with 9 bases between them. Germline V lookup: CDR1 MNHEY, CDR2 SMNVEV (reference sequence).